This TCR beta chain was retrieved from a study of T cell responses to AZD1222 COVID-19 vaccine. Sequenced by immunoSEQ multiplex PCR; TCRdb stores in-frame clones only, minus some. The sample lists 95,000 to 120,000 clones; about 91% were seen once. Germline loops: CDR1 SGHRS, CDR2 YFSETQ. The CDR3 consists of 14 residues. The V and J ends lost 4 bases and 3 bases respectively, with 14 bases between them. The sequenced sample was peripheral blood, obtained 28 days after the second AZD1222 dose. The source is an adult who received the AZD1222 COVID-19 vaccine. This chain uses TRBV5-1 with TRBJ2-7, with D possibly TRBD1 on 5 matching bases. CDR3 region: CASSRVGQGYEQYF. The CDR3 nucleotides read TGCGCCAGCAGCCGCGTGGGGCAGGGCTACGAGCAGTACTTC.